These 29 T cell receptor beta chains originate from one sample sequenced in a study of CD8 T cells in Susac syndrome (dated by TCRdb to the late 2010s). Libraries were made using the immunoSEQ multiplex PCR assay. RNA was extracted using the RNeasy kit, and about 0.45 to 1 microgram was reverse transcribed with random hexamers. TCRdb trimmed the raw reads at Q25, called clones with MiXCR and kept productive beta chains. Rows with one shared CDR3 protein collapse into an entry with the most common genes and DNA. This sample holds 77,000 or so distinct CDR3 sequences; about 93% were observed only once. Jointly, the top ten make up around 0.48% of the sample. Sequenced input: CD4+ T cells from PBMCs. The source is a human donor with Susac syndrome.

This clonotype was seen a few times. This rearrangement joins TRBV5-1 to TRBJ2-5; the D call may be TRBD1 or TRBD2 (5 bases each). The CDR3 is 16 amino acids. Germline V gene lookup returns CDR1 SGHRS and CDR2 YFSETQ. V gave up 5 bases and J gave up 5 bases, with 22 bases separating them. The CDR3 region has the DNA TGCGCCAGCAGTGGGGCTGATTCAGGGAGCGGCGAGACCCAGTACTTC. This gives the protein CASSGADSGSGETQYF.

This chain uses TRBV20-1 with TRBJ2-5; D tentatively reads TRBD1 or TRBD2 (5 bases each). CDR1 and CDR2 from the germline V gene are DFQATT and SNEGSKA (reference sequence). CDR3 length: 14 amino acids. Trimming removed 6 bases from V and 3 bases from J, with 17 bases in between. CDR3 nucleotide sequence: TGCAGTGCAACCGGGACCCTCCCAGAAGAGACCCAGTACTTC. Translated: CSATGTLPEETQYF.

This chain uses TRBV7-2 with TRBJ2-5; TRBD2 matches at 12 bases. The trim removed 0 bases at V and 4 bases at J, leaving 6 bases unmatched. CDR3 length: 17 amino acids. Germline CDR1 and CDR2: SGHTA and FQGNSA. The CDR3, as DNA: TGTGCCAGCAGCTTAGCGCTAGCGGGAGGGTCAGGAGAGACCCAGTACTTC. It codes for CASSLALAGGSGETQYF. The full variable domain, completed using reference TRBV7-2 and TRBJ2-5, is GAGVSQSPSNKVTEKGKDVELRCDPISGHTALYWYRQSLGQGLEFLIYFQGNSAPDKSGLPSDRFSAERTGGSVSTLTIQRTQQEDSAVYLCASSLALAGGSGETQYFGPGTRLLVL.

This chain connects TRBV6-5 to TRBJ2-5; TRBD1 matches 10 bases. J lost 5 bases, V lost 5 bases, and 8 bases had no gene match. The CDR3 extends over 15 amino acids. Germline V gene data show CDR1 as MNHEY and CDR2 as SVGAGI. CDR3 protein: CASSPLGQGRETQYF. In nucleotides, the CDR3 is TGTGCCAGCAGTCCCCTGGGACAGGGGAGGGAGACCCAGTACTTC.

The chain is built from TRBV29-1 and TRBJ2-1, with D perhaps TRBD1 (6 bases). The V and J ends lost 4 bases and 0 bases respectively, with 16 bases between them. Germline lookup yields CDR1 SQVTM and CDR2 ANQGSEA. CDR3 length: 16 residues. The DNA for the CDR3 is TGCAGCGTTGTGGCGGGTGGGGGCCGCTCCTACAATGAGCAGTTCTTC. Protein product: CSVVAGGGRSYNEQFF.

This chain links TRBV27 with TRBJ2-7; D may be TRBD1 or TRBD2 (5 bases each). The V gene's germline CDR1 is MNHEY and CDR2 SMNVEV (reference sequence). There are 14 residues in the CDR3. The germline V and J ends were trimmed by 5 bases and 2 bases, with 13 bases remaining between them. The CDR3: CASSPRDHAYEQYF. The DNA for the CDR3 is TGTGCCAGCAGTCCCCGGGACCATGCCTACGAGCAGTACTTC.

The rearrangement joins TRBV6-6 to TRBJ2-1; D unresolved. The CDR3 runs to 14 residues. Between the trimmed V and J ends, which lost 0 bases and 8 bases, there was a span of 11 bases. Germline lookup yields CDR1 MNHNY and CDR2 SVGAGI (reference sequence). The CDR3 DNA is TGTGCCAGCAGTTACTCGTGGGTCCGCGATGAGCAGTTCTTC. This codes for CASSYSWVRDEQFF.

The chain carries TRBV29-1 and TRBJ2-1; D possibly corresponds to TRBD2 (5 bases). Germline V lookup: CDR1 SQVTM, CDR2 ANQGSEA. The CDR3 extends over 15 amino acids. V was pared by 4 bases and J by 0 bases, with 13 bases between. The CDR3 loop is CSVARAESSYNEQFF. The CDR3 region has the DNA TGCAGCGTTGCTAGAGCGGAGAGCTCCTACAATGAGCAGTTCTTC.

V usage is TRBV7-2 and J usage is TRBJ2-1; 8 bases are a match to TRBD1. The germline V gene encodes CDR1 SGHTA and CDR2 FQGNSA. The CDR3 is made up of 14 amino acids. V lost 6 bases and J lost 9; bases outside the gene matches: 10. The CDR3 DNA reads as TGTGCCAGCAGTCAAAGGACAGGGCAGGGTGAGCAGTTCTTC. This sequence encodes CASSQRTGQGEQFF.

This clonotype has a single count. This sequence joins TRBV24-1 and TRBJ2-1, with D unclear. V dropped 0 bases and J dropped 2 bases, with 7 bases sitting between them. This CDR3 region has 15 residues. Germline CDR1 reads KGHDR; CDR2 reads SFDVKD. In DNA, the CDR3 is TGTGCCACCAGTGATTTGACGAGTACCTACAATGAGCAGTTCTTC. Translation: CATSDLTSTYNEQFF.

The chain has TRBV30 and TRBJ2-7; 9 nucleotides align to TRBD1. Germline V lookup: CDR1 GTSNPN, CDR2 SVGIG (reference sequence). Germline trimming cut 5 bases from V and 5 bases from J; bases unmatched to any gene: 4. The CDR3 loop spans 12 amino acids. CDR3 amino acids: CAWLDRGHEQYF. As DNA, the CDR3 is TGTGCCTGGCTGGACAGGGGCCACGAGCAGTACTTC.

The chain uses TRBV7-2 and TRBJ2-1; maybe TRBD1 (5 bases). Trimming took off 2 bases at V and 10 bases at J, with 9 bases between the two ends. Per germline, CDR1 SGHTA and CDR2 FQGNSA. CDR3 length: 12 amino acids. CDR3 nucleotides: TGTGCCAGCAGCTTAATAGGACAAGAGCAGTTCTTC. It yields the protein CASSLIGQEQFF.

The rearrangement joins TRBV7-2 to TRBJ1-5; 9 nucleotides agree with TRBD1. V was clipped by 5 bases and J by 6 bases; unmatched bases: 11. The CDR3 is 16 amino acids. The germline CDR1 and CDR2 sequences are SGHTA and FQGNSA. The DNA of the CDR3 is TGTGCCAGCAGCCCAAGCGCCGGGACAGGGCGTCAGCCCCAGCATTTT. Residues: CASSPSAGTGRQPQHF. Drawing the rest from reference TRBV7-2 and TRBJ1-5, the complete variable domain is GAGVSQSPSNKVTEKGKDVELRCDPISGHTALYWYRQSLGQGLEFLIYFQGNSAPDKSGLPSDRFSAERTGGSVSTLTIQRTQQEDSAVYLCASSPSAGTGRQPQHFGDGTRLSIL.

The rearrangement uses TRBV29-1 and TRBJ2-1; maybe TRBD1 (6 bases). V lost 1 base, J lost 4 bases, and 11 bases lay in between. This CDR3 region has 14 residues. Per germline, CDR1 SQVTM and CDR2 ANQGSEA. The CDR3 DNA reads TGCAGCGTTGAAGGGACAGTGGTTTACAATGAGCAGTTCTTC. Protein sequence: CSVEGTVVYNEQFF.

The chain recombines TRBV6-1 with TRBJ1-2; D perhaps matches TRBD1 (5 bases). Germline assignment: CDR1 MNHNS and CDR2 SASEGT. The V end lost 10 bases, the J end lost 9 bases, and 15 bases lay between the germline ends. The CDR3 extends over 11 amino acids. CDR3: CATWGTFRYTF. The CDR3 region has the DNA TGTGCCACCTGGGGGACGTTCCGCTACACCTTC.

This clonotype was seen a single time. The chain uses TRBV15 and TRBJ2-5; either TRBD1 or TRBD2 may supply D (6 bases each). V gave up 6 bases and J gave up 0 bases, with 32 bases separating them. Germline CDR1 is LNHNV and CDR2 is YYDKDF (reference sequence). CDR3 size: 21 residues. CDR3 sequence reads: CATRGGNNAGLFVRDQETQYF. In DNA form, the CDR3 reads TGTGCCACCAGAGGGGGGAATAACGCGGGACTTTTCGTTCGGGACCAAGAGACCCAGTACTTC.

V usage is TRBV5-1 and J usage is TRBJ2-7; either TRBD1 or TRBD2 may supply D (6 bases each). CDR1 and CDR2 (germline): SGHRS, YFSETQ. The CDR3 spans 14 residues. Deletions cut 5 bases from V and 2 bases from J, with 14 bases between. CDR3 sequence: CASRRRDTTYEQYF. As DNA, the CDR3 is TGCGCCAGCAGGAGGAGGGACACGACCTACGAGCAGTACTTC.

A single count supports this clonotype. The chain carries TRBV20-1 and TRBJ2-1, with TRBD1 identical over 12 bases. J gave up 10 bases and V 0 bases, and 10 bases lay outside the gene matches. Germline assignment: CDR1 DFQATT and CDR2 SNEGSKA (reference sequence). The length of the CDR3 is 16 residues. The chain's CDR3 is CSARDSKGQGAGEQFF. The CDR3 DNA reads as TGCAGTGCTAGAGATAGCAAGGGACAGGGGGCTGGGGAGCAGTTCTTC.

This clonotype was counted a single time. The CDR3 nucleotides are TGTGCCAGCAGTTCCACTTACACTGAAGCTTTCTTT. Its translation is CASSSTYTEAFF. The chain couples TRBV6-5 to TRBJ1-1, with D unresolved. CDR1 is MNHEY and CDR2 is SVGAGI in the germline V gene. This CDR3 is 12 amino acids long. Between the trimmed V and J ends, which lost 4 bases and 3 bases, there was a span of 6 bases.

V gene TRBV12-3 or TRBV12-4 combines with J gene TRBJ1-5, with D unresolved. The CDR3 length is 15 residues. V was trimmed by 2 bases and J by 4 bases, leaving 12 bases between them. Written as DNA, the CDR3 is TGTGCCAGCAGTTTAAGTATGGAAGGGAATCAGCCCCAGCATTTT. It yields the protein CASSLSMEGNQPQHF.

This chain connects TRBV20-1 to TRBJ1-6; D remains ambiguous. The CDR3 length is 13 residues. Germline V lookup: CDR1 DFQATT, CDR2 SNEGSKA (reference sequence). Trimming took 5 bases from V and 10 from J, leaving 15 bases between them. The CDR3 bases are TGCAGTGCTCCCCCACGGGGTGACTCACCCCTCCACTTT. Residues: CSAPPRGDSPLHF.

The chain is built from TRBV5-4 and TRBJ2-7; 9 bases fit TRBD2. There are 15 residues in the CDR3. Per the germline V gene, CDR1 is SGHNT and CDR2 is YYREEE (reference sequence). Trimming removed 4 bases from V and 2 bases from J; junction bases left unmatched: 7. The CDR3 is CASSLPGTSTYEQYF. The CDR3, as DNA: TGTGCCAGCAGCCTACCCGGGACTAGCACCTACGAGCAGTACTTC. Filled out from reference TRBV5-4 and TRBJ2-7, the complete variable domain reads ETGVTQSPTHLIKTRGQQVTLRCSSQSGHNTVSWYQQALGQGPQFIFQYYREEENGRGNFPPRFSGLQFPNYSSELNVNALELDDSALYLCASSLPGTSTYEQYFGPGTRLTVT.

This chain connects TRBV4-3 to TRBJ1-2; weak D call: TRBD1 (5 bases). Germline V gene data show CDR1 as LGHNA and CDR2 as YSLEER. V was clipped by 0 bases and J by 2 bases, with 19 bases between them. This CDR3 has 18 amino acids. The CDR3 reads CASSQDRTTAQRNYGYTF. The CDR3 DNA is TGCGCCAGCAGCCAAGATAGGACAACAGCACAACGAAACTATGGCTACACCTTC.

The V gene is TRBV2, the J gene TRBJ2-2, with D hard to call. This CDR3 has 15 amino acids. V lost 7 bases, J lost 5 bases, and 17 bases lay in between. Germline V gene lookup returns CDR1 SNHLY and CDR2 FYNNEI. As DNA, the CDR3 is TGTGCCAGCACCCAGGAGATGCAATATACCGGGGAGCTGTTTTTT. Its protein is CASTQEMQYTGELFF.

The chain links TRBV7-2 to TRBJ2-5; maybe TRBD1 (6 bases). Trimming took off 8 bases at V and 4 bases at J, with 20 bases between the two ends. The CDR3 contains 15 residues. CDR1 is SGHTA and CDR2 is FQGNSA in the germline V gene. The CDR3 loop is CASYTPYGRGETQYF. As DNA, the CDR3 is TGTGCCAGCTATACTCCTTACGGCAGGGGAGAGACCCAGTACTTC.

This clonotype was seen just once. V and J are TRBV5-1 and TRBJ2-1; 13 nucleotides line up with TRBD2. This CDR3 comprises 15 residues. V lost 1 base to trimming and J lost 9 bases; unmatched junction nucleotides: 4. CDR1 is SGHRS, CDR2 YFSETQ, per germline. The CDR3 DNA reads TGCGCCAGCAGCTTGACTAGCGGGAGGGCCAGTGAGCAGTTCTTC. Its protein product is CASSLTSGRASEQFF.

The CDR3 region is CASSRRGTNQETQYF. The CDR3 bases are TGTGCCAGCAGCCGGAGGGGGACTAACCAAGAGACCCAGTACTTC. The V gene is TRBV3-1, the J gene TRBJ2-5, with D tentatively TRBD2 (7 bases). CDR1 is LGHDT, CDR2 YNNKEL, per germline (reference sequence). The CDR3 length is 15 residues. Trimming removed 4 bases from V and 0 bases from J, with 12 bases in between.

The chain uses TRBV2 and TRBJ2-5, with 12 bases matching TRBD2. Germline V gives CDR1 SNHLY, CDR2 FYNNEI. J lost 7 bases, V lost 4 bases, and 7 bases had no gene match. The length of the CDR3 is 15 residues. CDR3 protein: CASSGATSGSWTQYF. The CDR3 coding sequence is TGTGCCAGCAGTGGGGCGACTAGCGGGAGTTGGACCCAGTACTTC.

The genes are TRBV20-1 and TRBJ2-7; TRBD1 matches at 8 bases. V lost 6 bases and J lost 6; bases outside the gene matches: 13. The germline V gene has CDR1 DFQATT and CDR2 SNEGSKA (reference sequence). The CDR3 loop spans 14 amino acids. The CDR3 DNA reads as TGCAGTGCGCCTAGGACAGGGTCGGTTTCCGAGCAGTACTTC. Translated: CSAPRTGSVSEQYF.